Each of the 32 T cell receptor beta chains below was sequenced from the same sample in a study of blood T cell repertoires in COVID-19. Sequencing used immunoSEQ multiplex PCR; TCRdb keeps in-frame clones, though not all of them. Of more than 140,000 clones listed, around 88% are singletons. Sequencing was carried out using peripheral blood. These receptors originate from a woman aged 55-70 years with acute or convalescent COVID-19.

The DNA for the CDR3 is TGTGCCAGCAAGGAAGGGTCGGGGGGGTATGGCTACACCTTC. Residues: CASKEGSGGYGYTF. V gene TRBV2 combines with J gene TRBJ1-2; possible D gene TRBD1, 5 bases. CDR1 is SNHLY and CDR2 is FYNNEI in the germline V gene. The CDR3 spans 14 residues. Trimming pared 7 bases from V and 5 bases from J, leaving 17 bases between.

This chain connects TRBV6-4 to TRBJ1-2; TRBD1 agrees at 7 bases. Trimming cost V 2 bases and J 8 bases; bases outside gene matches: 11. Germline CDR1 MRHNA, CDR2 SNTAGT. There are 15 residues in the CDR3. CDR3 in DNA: TGTGCCAGCAGTGACCCTGCGACAGGGATAGACGGCTACACCTTC. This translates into CASSDPATGIDGYTF.

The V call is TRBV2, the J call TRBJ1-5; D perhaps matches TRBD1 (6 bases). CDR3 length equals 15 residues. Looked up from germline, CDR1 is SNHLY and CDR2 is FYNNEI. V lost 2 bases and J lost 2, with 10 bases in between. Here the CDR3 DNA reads TGTGCCAGCAGTGAACAGGGGTGGGGCAATCAGCCCCAGCATTTT. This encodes CASSEQGWGNQPQHF.

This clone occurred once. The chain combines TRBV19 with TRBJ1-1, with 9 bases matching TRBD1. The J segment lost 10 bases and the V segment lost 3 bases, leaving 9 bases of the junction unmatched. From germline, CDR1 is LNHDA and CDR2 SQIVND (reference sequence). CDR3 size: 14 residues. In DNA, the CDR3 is TGTGCCAGTAGTATCCTTCCAGAGGACAGGGGAGCTTTCTTT. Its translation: CASSILPEDRGAFF.

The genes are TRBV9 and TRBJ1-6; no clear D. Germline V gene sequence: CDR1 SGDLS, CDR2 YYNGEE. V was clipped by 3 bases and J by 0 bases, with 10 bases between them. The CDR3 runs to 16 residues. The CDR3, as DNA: TGTGCCAGCAGCGACGGTCGAATCTCCTATAATTCACCCCTCCACTTT. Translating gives CASSDGRISYNSPLHF.

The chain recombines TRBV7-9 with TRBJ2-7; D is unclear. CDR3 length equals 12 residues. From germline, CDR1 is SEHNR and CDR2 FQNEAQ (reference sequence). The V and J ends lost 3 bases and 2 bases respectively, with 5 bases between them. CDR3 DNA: TGTGCCAGCAGCTTTGGGCCCTACGAGCAGTACTTC. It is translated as CASSFGPYEQYF.

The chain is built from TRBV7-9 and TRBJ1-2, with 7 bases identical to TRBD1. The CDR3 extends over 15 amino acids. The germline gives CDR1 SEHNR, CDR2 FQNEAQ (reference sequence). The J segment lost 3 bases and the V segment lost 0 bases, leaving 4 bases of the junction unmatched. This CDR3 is CASSLAGGSDYGYTF. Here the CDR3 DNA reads TGTGCCAGCAGCTTAGCAGGGGGCAGTGACTATGGCTACACCTTC. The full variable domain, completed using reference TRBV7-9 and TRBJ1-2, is DTGVSQNPRHKITKRGQNVTFRCDPISEHNRLYWYRQTLGQGPEFLTYFQNEAQLEKSRLLSDRFSAERPKGSFSTLEIQRTEQGDSAMYLCASSLAGGSDYGYTFGSGTRLTVV.

CDR3 nucleotides: TGTGCCAGCAGCTTAGCGGGGAGGGAGTCGCTTTATGGCTACACCTTC. Its translation is CASSLAGRESLYGYTF. The J gene is TRBJ1-2, the V gene TRBV7-2; D is ambiguous. Germline V gives CDR1 SGHTA, CDR2 FQGNSA. The CDR3 has 16 residues. Trimming cost V 0 bases and J 5 bases, with 16 bases left between them.

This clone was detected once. The CDR3 here is CASRSQGDYGYTF. CDR3 in DNA: TGTGCCAGCAGGTCCCAGGGGGATTATGGCTACACCTTC. V gene TRBV3-1 (or the pseudogene TRBV3-2) combines with J gene TRBJ1-2; TRBD1 aligns across 7 bases. J gave up 5 bases and V 6 bases, and 6 bases lay outside the gene matches. The germline CDR1 and CDR2 sequences are LGHDT and YNNKEL (reference sequence). The CDR3 length is 13 residues.

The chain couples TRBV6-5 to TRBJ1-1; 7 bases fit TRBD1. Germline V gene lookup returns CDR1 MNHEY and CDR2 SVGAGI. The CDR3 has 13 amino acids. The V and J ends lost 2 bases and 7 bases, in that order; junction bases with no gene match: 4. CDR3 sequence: CASSYKGALEAFF. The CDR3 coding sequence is TGTGCCAGCAGTTACAAGGGGGCCCTTGAAGCTTTCTTT.

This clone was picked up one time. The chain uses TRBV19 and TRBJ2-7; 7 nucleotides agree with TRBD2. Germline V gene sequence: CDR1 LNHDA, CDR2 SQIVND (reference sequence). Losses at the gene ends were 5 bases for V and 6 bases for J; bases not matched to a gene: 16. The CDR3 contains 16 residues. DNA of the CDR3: TGTGCCAGTAGTCCAGGGACTACCCTAGGGGCTTCCGAGCAGTACTTC. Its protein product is CASSPGTTLGASEQYF.

In DNA form, the CDR3 reads TGTGCCAGCTCACCACCTCGGGCAGGGGCGTTAAGCTCTGGAAACACCATATATTTT. Amino acids: CASSPPRAGALSSGNTIYF. This chain joins TRBV18 and TRBJ1-3; possibly TRBD1 for D (6 bases). Trimming took 0 bases from V and 0 from J, leaving 18 bases between them. Germline CDR1 reads KGHSH; CDR2 reads LQKENI. The CDR3 consists of 19 residues.

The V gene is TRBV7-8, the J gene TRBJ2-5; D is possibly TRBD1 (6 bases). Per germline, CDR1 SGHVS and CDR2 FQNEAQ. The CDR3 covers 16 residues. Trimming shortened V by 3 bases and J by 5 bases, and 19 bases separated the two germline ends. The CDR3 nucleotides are TGTGCCAGCAGCTTTCTTGGGCCAGGGGCCAGGGAGACCCAGTACTTC. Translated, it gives CASSFLGPGARETQYF.

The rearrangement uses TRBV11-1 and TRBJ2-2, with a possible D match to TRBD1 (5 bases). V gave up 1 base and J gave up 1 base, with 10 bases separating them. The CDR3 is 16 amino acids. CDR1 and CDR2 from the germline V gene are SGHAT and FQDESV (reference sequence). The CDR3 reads CASSLVGQGNTGELFF. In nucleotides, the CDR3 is TGTGCCAGCAGCTTAGTCGGCCAGGGGAACACCGGGGAGCTGTTTTTT.

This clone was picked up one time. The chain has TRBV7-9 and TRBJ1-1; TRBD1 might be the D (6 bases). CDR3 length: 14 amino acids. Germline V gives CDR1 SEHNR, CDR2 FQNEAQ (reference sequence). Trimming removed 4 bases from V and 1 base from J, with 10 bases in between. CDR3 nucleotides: TGTGCCAGCAGCTGGAGCAGGGGGAACACTGAAGCTTTCTTT. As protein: CASSWSRGNTEAFF.

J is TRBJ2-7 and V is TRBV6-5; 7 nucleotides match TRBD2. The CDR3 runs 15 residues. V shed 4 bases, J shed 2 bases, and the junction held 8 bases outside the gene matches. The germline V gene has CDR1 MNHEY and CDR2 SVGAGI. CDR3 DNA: TGTGCCAGCAGTTCGCCGGGGGGTTTCACCTACGAGCAGTACTTC. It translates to CASSSPGGFTYEQYF.

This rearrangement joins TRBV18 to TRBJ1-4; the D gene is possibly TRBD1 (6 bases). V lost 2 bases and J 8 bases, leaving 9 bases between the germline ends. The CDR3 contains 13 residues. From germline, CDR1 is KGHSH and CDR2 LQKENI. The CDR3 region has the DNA TGTGCCAGCTCACCAGCGACAGGAGAAAAACTGTTTTTT. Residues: CASSPATGEKLFF.

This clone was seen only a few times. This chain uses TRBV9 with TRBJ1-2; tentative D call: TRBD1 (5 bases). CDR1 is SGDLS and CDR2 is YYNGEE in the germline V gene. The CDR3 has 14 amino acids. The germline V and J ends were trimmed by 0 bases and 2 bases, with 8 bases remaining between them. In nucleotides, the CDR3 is TGTGCCAGCAGCGTAGGTAACAGGAACTATGGCTACACCTTC. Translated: CASSVGNRNYGYTF.

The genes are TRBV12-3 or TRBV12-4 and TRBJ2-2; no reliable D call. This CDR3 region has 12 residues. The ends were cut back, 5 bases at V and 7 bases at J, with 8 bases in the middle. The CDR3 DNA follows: TGTGCCAGCAGTCCCCCGGGCGGGGAGCTGTTTTTT. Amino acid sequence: CASSPPGGELFF.

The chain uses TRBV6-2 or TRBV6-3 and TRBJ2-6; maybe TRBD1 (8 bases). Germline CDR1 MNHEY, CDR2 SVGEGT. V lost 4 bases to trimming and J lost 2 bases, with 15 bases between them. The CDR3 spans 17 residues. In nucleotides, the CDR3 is TGTGCCAGCAGTTCCCGGACAGGGAGGGCTGGGGCCAACGTCCTGACTTTC. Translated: CASSSRTGRAGANVLTF.

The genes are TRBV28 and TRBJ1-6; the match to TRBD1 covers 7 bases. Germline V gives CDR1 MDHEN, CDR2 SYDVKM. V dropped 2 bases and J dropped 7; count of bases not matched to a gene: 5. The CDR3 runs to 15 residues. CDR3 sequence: CASSLRPGGNSPLHF. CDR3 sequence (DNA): TGTGCCAGCAGTTTAAGGCCAGGGGGGAATTCACCCCTCCACTTT.

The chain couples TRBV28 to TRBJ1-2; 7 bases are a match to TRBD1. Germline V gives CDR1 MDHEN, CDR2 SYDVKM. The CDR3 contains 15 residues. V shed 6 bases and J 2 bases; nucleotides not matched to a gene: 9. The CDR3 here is CASSPLWDRNYGYTF. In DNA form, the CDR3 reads TGTGCCAGCAGCCCCCTCTGGGACAGAAACTATGGCTACACCTTC.

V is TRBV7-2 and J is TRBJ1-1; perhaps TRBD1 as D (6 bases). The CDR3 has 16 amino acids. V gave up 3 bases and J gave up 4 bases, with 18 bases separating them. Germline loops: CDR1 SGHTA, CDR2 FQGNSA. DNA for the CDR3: TGTGCCAGCAGCTTCCGAGTGGGGGGGGCGGTCACTGAAGCTTTCTTT. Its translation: CASSFRVGGAVTEAFF.

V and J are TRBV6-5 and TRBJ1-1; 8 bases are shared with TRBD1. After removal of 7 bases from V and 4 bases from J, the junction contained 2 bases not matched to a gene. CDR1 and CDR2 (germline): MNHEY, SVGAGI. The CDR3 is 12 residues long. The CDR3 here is CASTDRGTEAFF. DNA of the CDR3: TGTGCCAGCACCGACAGGGGCACTGAAGCTTTCTTT.

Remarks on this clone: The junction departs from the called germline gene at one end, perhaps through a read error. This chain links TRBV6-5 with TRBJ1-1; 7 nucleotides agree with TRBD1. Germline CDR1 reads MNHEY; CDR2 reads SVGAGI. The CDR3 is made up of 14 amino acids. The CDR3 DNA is TGTGCCAGCAGTGACTCAGGGGGTCCCACTGAAGCTTTCTTT. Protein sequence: CASSDSGGPTEAFF.

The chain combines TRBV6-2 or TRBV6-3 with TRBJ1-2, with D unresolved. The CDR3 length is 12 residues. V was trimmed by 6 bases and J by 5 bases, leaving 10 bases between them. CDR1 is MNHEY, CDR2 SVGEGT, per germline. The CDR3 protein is CASSLTEYGYTF. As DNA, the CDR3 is TGTGCCAGCAGCCTCACAGAATATGGCTACACCTTC.

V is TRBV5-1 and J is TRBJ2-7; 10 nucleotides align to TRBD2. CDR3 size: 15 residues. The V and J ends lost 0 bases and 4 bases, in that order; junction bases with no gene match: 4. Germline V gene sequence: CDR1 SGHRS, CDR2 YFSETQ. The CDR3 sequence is CASSLDGSGGYEQYF. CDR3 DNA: TGCGCCAGCAGCTTGGACGGTAGCGGGGGGTACGAGCAGTACTTC.

The chain's CDR3 is CASSFSSGGSGDTQYF. The CDR3 nucleotides read TGTGCCAGCAGTTTTTCTAGCGGGGGTTCCGGAGATACGCAGTATTTT. This rearrangement joins TRBV27 to TRBJ2-3, with 10 bases that match TRBD2. Looked up from germline, CDR1 is MNHEY and CDR2 is SMNVEV (reference sequence). V trimming: 3 bases; J trimming: 5 bases; junction bases outside the gene matches: 8. CDR3 size: 16 residues.

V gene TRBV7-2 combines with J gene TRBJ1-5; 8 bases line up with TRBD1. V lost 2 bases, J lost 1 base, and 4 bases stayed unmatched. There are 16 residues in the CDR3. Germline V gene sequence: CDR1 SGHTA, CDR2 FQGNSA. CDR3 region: CASSLSGGGSNQPQHF. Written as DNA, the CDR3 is TGTGCCAGCAGCTTATCAGGGGGCGGCAGCAATCAGCCCCAGCATTTT. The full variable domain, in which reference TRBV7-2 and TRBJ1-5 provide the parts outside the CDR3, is GAGVSQSPSNKVTEKGKDVELRCDPISGHTALYWYRQSLGQGLEFLIYFQGNSAPDKSGLPSDRFSAERTGGSVSTLTIQRTQQEDSAVYLCASSLSGGGSNQPQHFGDGTRLSIL.

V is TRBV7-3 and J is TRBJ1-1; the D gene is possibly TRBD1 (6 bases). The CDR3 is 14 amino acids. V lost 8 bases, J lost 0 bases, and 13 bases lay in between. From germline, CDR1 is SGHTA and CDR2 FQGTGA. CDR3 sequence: CASGRQGLNTEAFF. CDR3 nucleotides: TGTGCCAGCGGCCGGCAGGGGCTGAACACTGAAGCTTTCTTT.

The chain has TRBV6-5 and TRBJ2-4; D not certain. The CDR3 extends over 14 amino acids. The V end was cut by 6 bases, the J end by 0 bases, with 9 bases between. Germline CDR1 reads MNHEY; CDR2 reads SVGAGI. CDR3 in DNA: TGTGCCAGCAGCGCCCGGTTAGCCAAAAACATTCAGTACTTC. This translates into CASSARLAKNIQYF.

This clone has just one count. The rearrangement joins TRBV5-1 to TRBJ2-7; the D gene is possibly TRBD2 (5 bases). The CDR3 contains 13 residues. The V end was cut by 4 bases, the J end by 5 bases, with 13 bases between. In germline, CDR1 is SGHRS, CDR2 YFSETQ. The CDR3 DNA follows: TGCGCCAGCAGCCCTCAGCGGACTGACGAGCAGTACTTC. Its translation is CASSPQRTDEQYF.